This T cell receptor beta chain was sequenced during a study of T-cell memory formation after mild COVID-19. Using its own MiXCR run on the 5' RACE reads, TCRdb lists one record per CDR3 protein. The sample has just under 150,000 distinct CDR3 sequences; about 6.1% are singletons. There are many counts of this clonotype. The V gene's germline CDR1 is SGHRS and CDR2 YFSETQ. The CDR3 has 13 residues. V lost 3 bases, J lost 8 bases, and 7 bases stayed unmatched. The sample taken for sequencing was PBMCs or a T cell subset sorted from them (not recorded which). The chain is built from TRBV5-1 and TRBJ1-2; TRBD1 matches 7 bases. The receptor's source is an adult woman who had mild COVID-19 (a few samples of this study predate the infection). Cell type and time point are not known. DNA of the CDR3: TGCGCCAGCAGCTCAAACAGGGGTTACGGCTACACCTTC. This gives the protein CASSSNRGYGYTF.